These 29 T cell receptor beta chains were sequenced from one sample in a study of CD8+CD57+ T cells in acquired aplastic anemia (dated by TCRdb to 2017 to 2018). Flow cytometry had shown CD8+CD57+ cell expansion in the patients selected for sequencing. TCRdb lists the instrument as Illumina HiSeq 2000. Genomic DNA served as template for TCR beta VDJ combination and CDR3 sequence profiling. The public reads were reprocessed in TCRdb via fastp at Q25 and MiXCR, keeping in-frame beta chains. Each CDR3 protein appears once, grouped with its most common genes and DNA. Within this sample are some 98,000 distinct CDR3 sequences, with 65% to 70% of them counted one time only. Of the sample, approximately 60% is held by the ten largest clones. Material for sequencing was sorted CD4+, CD8+, or CD8+CD57+ T cells (not recorded which) from PBMCs. The source is a human donor with aplastic anemia.

J is TRBJ2-2 and V is TRBV29-1; perhaps TRBD1 as D (6 bases). Trimming took off 5 bases at V and 7 bases at J, with 14 bases between the two ends. The CDR3 runs 13 residues. Germline V gene lookup returns CDR1 SQVTM and CDR2 ANQGSEA. The CDR3 DNA follows: TGCAGCGTTCGGTTGACAGGTCACGGGGAGCTGTTTTTT. Translated: CSVRLTGHGELFF.

Turning to this clonotype: At one end the junction does not follow the germline gene, possibly because of a read error. This sequence joins TRBV7-2 and TRBJ2-1, with 9 bases fitting TRBD2. The CDR3 totals 15 residues. In germline, CDR1 is SGHTA, CDR2 FQGNSA. The CDR3 spells CACSLAGANYNEQFF. The CDR3 nucleotides are TGTGCCTGCAGCTTAGCGGGAGCCAACTACAATGAGCAGTTCTTC.

The chain combines TRBV2 with TRBJ1-5, with a tentative D call TRBD1 (5 bases). The CDR3 contains 13 residues. CDR1 and CDR2 from the germline V gene are SNHLY and FYNNEI. Deletions cut 7 bases from V and 0 bases from J, with 7 bases between. This CDR3 reads CASKGDSNQPQHF. DNA for the CDR3: TGTGCCAGCAAAGGGGATAGCAATCAGCCCCAGCATTTT.

V and J are TRBV7-6 and TRBJ2-7; 10 positions agree with TRBD1. The CDR3 runs 15 residues. Unmatched junction bases numbered 8, after V lost 5 bases and J lost 4 bases. Germline V CDR1 and CDR2: SGHVS, FNYEAQ. DNA for the CDR3: TGTGCCAGCAGCCCGGACGCGGGACAGGGGTACGAGCAGTACTTC. As protein: CASSPDAGQGYEQYF.

This sequence joins TRBV24-1 and TRBJ2-7; TRBD1 aligns across 7 bases. V lost 9 bases and J lost 2; bases outside the gene matches: 6. CDR1 KGHDR and CDR2 SFDVKD come from the germline V gene. This CDR3 comprises 13 residues. In nucleotides, the CDR3 is TGTGCCACCGCTACAGGGGCGGCCTACGAGCAGTACTTC. This translates into CATATGAAYEQYF.

The rearrangement uses TRBV5-1 and TRBJ1-1; 9 nucleotides agree with TRBD1. With V trimmed by 3 bases and J by 1 base, 1 base remained unmatched. The CDR3 runs to 14 residues. The germline CDR1 and CDR2 sequences are SGHRS and YFSETQ. CDR3 sequence (DNA): TGCGCCAGCAGCTGGGGACAGGGGAACACTGAAGCTTTCTTT. Translated, it gives CASSWGQGNTEAFF.

Concerning this clonotype: The junction departs from the called germline gene at one end, perhaps through a read error. This rearrangement joins TRBV10-3 to TRBJ2-3; 8 bases map to TRBD1. The CDR3 consists of 15 residues. Germline CDR1 and CDR2: ENHRY and SYGVKD. CDR3 nucleotide sequence: TGTGCCAGCAGTAATCGACAGGGGTTGACAGATACGCAGTATTTT. Residues: CASSNRQGLTDTQYF.

V and J are TRBV4-3 and TRBJ1-2; no reliable D call. V was cut by 0 bases and J by 6 bases, with 14 bases left in between. The CDR3 is made up of 15 amino acids. CDR1 LGHNA and CDR2 YSLEER come from the germline V gene. CDR3 in amino acids: CASSQDGTRLNGYTF. As DNA, the CDR3 is TGCGCCAGCAGCCAAGATGGTACCAGGCTGAATGGCTACACCTTC.

The chain couples TRBV2 to TRBJ2-5; D perhaps matches TRBD1 (5 bases). CDR3 length: 14 amino acids. The germline CDR1 and CDR2 sequences are SNHLY and FYNNEI. Trimming cost V 4 bases and J 5 bases, with 14 bases left between them. In nucleotides, the CDR3 is TGTGCCAGCAGTGTTGGTTGGGGCGTGGAGACCCAGTACTTC. Encoded protein: CASSVGWGVETQYF.

This rearrangement joins TRBV19 to TRBJ1-1; no firm D call. Per germline, CDR1 LNHDA and CDR2 SQIVND (reference sequence). The CDR3 length is 13 residues. Deletions cut 1 base from V and 5 bases from J, with 8 bases between. CDR3 loop: CASSIGAGTEAFF. The CDR3 bases are TGTGCCAGTAGTATAGGGGCGGGAACTGAAGCTTTCTTT.

There are many counts of this clonotype. The chain is built from TRBV20-1 and TRBJ1-2; perhaps TRBD1 as D (5 bases). The ends were cut back, 4 bases at V and 1 base at J, with 25 bases in the middle. The CDR3 is made up of 18 amino acids. Germline V gene sequence: CDR1 DFQATT, CDR2 SNEGSKA (reference sequence). The CDR3 DNA reads as TGCAGTGCTAATCCAACGGGACTTGCGGACGTAGTTAACTATGGCTACACCTTC. Its protein product is CSANPTGLADVVNYGYTF.

This chain connects TRBV2 to TRBJ2-1, with unresolved D. V lost 1 base to trimming and J lost 0 bases, with 4 bases between them. The CDR3 is made up of 14 amino acids. CDR1 SNHLY and CDR2 FYNNEI come from the germline V gene. CDR3: CASSEGSSYNEQFF. CDR3 bases: TGTGCCAGCAGTGAAGGGAGCTCCTACAATGAGCAGTTCTTC.

The chain links TRBV10-3 to TRBJ2-3; 7 nucleotides align to TRBD1. Germline lookup yields CDR1 ENHRY and CDR2 SYGVKD. This CDR3 spans 14 amino acids. The V and J ends lost 11 bases and 1 base, in that order; junction bases with no gene match: 9. This chain's CDR3 is CAVTRQGRTDTQYF. The CDR3 coding sequence is TGTGCCGTGACGAGACAGGGACGCACAGATACGCAGTATTTT.

The chain has TRBV29-1 and TRBJ1-1; D gene unclear. The CDR3 loop spans 14 amino acids. Germline V lookup: CDR1 SQVTM, CDR2 ANQGSEA. The V and J ends lost 3 bases and 0 bases respectively, with 11 bases between them. This chain's CDR3 is CSVDDDIMNTEAFF. The CDR3 DNA is TGCAGCGTTGATGACGACATAATGAACACTGAAGCTTTCTTT.

V and J are TRBV7-9 and TRBJ2-7; D is ambiguous. The CDR3 sequence is 12 residues long. Germline lookup yields CDR1 SEHNR and CDR2 FQNEAQ (reference sequence). Trimming took 5 bases from V and 7 from J, leaving 12 bases between them. The CDR3 nucleotides read TGTGCCAGCAGCCCCGCCCCGGCTGAGCAGTACTTC. It specifies CASSPAPAEQYF.

Details on this clonotype: This may be a read error: a much more frequent sequence differs by one nucleotide. This chain uses TRBV6-2 or TRBV6-3 with TRBJ2-7; 14 bases line up with TRBD2. Looked up from germline, CDR1 is MNHEY and CDR2 is SVGEGT. The CDR3 has 19 residues. In nucleotides, the CDR3 is TGTGCCGGCAGTTACTCGTCGACTAGCGGGAGGGCCCTCGGATACGAGCAGTACTTC. It encodes CAGSYSSTSGRALGYEQYF.

The rearrangement joins TRBV20-1 to TRBJ1-2; the match to TRBD1 covers 10 bases. Germline assignment: CDR1 DFQATT and CDR2 SNEGSKA (reference sequence). This CDR3 has 19 amino acids. With V trimmed by 5 bases and J by 1 base, 19 bases remained unmatched. CDR3 protein: CSAPPRGDRGVSFNYGYTF. The DNA of the CDR3 is TGCAGTGCTCCACCCCGCGGGGACAGGGGAGTGTCCTTTAACTATGGCTACACCTTC.

This chain uses TRBV5-1 with TRBJ1-5; D gene unclear. The CDR3 sequence is 15 residues long. V was shortened by 4 bases and J by 5 bases, with 16 bases between the two germline ends. In germline, CDR1 is SGHRS, CDR2 YFSETQ. In DNA, the CDR3 is TGCGCCAGCAGCAGAGACGGGAGCAACGATCAGCCCCAGCATTTT. Amino acid sequence: CASSRDGSNDQPQHF. Together with reference TRBV5-1 and TRBJ1-5, the CDR3 gives the full variable domain: KAGVTQTPRYLIKTRGQQVTLSCSPISGHRSVSWYQQTPGQGLQFLFEYFSETQRNKGNFPGRFSGRQFSNSRSEMNVSTLELGDSALYLCASSRDGSNDQPQHFGDGTRLSIL.

This clonotype occurred a few times. The chain links TRBV7-6 to TRBJ1-6; TRBD1 might be the D (6 bases). The germline V gene has CDR1 SGHVS and CDR2 FNYEAQ. The CDR3 length is 14 residues. Deletions cut 2 bases from V and 13 bases from J, with 15 bases between. The CDR3, as DNA: TGTGCCAGCAGCTTAACAGGGAATAGTTCGCCCCTCCACTTT. It specifies CASSLTGNSSPLHF. The complete variable domain, with remaining parts taken from reference TRBV7-6 and TRBJ1-6, reads GAGVSQSPRYKVTKRGQDVALRCDPISGHVSLYWYRQALGQGPEFLTYFNYEAQQDKSGLPNDRFSAERPEGSISTLTIQRTEQRDSAMYRCASSLTGNSSPLHFGNGTRLTVT.

V gene TRBV11-2 combines with J gene TRBJ2-1; TRBD1 matches at 7 bases. The CDR3 totals 16 residues. Unmatched junction bases numbered 13, after V lost 7 bases and J lost 4 bases. CDR1 SGHAT and CDR2 FQNNGV come from the germline V gene. The CDR3 protein is CASTLGGTALYNEQFF. The DNA of the CDR3 is TGTGCCAGCACTTTAGGGGGCACCGCCCTATACAATGAGCAGTTCTTC.

The rearrangement uses TRBV14 and TRBJ1-2; D is unresolved. V was cut by 1 base and J by 8 bases, with 8 bases left in between. This CDR3 contains 12 residues. CDR1 SGHDN and CDR2 FVKESK come from the germline V gene. CDR3 sequence (DNA): TGTGCCAGCAGCCAAGGTACAGTCGGCTACACCTTC. This codes for CASSQGTVGYTF.

The rearrangement links TRBV6-5 to TRBJ1-6; D possibly corresponds to TRBD1 (5 bases). Germline CDR1 MNHEY, CDR2 SVGAGI. Deletions cut 2 bases from V and 8 bases from J, with 16 bases between. This CDR3 has 16 residues. This CDR3 reads CASSYGAGILDSPLHF. The CDR3 bases are TGTGCCAGCAGTTACGGGGCAGGGATTTTGGATTCACCCCTCCACTTT.

This chain uses TRBV20-1 with TRBJ2-5; 8 nucleotides line up with TRBD1. The trim removed 1 base at V and 2 bases at J, leaving 0 bases unmatched. CDR3 length: 13 amino acids. The V gene's germline CDR1 is DFQATT and CDR2 SNEGSKA (reference sequence). The CDR3 protein is CSARGQGQETQYF. CDR3 DNA sequence: TGCAGTGCTAGAGGACAGGGGCAAGAGACCCAGTACTTC.

This sequence joins TRBV28 and TRBJ2-6; D not certain. The CDR3 totals 14 residues. Between the trimmed V and J ends, which lost 10 bases and 1 base, there was a span of 11 bases. Germline CDR1 is MDHEN and CDR2 is SYDVKM. The CDR3 is CAIRPRSGANVLTF. The CDR3 DNA reads as TGTGCCATTCGACCTCGGTCTGGGGCCAACGTCCTGACTTTC.

This chain links TRBV7-3 with TRBJ2-7; 7 nucleotides agree with TRBD1. The CDR3 sequence is 15 residues long. From germline, CDR1 is SGHTA and CDR2 FQGTGA. V shed 5 bases, J shed 2 bases, and the junction held 9 bases outside the gene matches. For the CDR3, the DNA is TGTGCCAGCAGCCCAGGGACAGCCATCCCCTACGAGCAGTACTTC. Protein product: CASSPGTAIPYEQYF.

This CDR3 reads CASSLGGQGGYEQYF. For the CDR3, the DNA is TGTGCCAGCAGCTTGGGGGGACAGGGAGGCTACGAGCAGTACTTC. This chain connects TRBV5-4 to TRBJ2-7, with 9 bases matching TRBD1. The V gene end was trimmed by 0 bases and the J gene end by 3 bases; junction bases not matched to a gene: 4. CDR3 length equals 15 residues. The germline V gene encodes CDR1 SGHNT and CDR2 YYREEE (reference sequence).

The chain uses TRBV11-2 and TRBJ1-2, with no clear D. Trimming stripped 0 bases from V and 2 bases from J, with 7 bases between. The CDR3 covers 14 residues. Per germline, CDR1 SGHAT and CDR2 FQNNGV. The CDR3 DNA sequence: TGTGCCAGCAGCTTAGATCAACGGAACTATGGCTACACCTTC. Translated: CASSLDQRNYGYTF.

The genes are TRBV5-1 and TRBJ2-7; D remains unclear. This CDR3 is built from 13 residues. V lost 4 bases and J 2 bases, leaving 10 bases between the germline ends. Germline V gives CDR1 SGHRS, CDR2 YFSETQ. The CDR3 nucleotides are TGCGCCAGCAGCAGGGATCCTGCCTACGAGCAGTACTTC. Amino acid sequence: CASSRDPAYEQYF.

The count of this clonotype is one. The rearrangement uses TRBV5-1 and TRBJ2-3; D assignment may be TRBD1 or TRBD2 (5 bases each). Per germline, CDR1 SGHRS and CDR2 YFSETQ. V lost 4 bases and J 2 bases, leaving 14 bases between the germline ends. This CDR3 comprises 15 residues. The CDR3 loop is CASSLDRGDTDTQYF. The CDR3 nucleotides read TGCGCCAGCAGCCTTGACAGAGGGGACACAGATACGCAGTATTTT.